This TCR beta chain is from a study of T-cell reconstitution after alpha-beta-depleted transplantation in children. This clonotype has a count of ten or more. Per the germline V gene, CDR1 is SGDLS and CDR2 is YYNGEE. This CDR3 has 14 residues. Trimming took off 0 bases at V and 0 bases at J, with 7 bases between the two ends. Construction of the TCRbeta library involved unique molecular identifiers. TCRdb analysed the PCR reads with MiXCR anew, one entry per CDR3 protein. The table shows approximately 490,000 distinct CDR3 sequences, with approximately 13% occurring only once. The chain joins TRBV9 to TRBJ2-7; D is unclear. The source is a human donor who donated a stem cell graft to a child with combined immunodeficiency. The input for sequencing was PBMCs from the stem cell graft donor, taken from the stem cell graft. The CDR3 here is CASSVVDSSYEQYF. CDR3 in DNA: TGTGCCAGCAGCGTAGTGGATAGCTCCTACGAGCAGTACTTC.